The rows below give T cell receptor beta chains drawn from one sample of a study of blood T cell repertoires in COVID-19. Repertoires were generated with immunoSEQ multiplex PCR, while TCRdb's copy carries only in-frame clones and drops some. The sample shows roughly 190,000 clones, around 82% of them seen only once. What was sequenced was PBMCs or T cells enriched from blood (not recorded which). Every receptor here comes from a woman aged 60-75 years with acute COVID-19. Each CDR3 is given with its conserved first and last residue. The D gene is left open where the match is weak.

v_gene | d_gene | CDR3aa
TRBV11-2 | - | CASSLDPGLNTEAFF
TRBV3-1/TRBV3-2 | TRBD2 | CASSQVSSGEGEQFF
TRBV29-1 | TRBD1 | CSVLGQGETQYF
TRBV12-3/TRBV12-4 | - | CASSLGNTEAFF
TRBV15 | - | CATSRGSGLNEQFF
TRBV11-2 | - | CASSSTSPSTDTQYF
TRBV27 | TRBD1 | CASSPRQGLQPQHF
TRBV5-5 | - | CASSLEISGLGNSPLHF
TRBV7-2 | - | CASSRWGPPNTGELFF
TRBV19 | - | CASRMRDYGYTF
TRBV19 | - | CASSIEGRDSDTQYF
TRBV6-5 | - | CASSYSATANYGYTF
TRBV14 | - | CASSLSGGQMNGYTF
TRBV7-9 | - | CASSFLGRHQPQHF
TRBV6-5 | TRBD2 | CATAGGLEETQYF
TRBV7-2 | TRBD2 | CATHSGTTTDTQYF